This TCR beta chain was sequenced during a study of blood T cell repertoires in COVID-19. Only in-frame clones appear in the TCRdb table, and some are missing; sequencing was by immunoSEQ multiplex PCR. The sample lists 150,000 to 170,000 clones; 76% were seen once. Turning to this clone: In the same sample, other DNA sequences code for this CDR3.

CDR3 length: 14 amino acids. The germline gives CDR1 SGHTA, CDR2 FQGTGA. Trimming cost V 0 bases and J 1 base, with 6 bases left between them. The clonotype comes from a woman older than 75 with acute or convalescent COVID-19. Sample: peripheral blood. This chain links TRBV7-3 with TRBJ1-1; D remains ambiguous. The CDR3 DNA reads TGTGCCAGCAGCTTAACGGCAGAGAACACTGAAGCTTTCTTT. The encoded protein is CASSLTAENTEAFF.